Listed below are T cell receptor beta chains from one sample, sequenced in a study of blood T cell repertoires in COVID-19. Libraries were prepared by immunoSEQ multiplex PCR; TCRdb keeps only in-frame clonotypes and omits some of them. The sample has 140,000 or so clones; around 86% are singletons. Material for sequencing was peripheral blood. Every receptor here comes from a woman at least 80 years old with acute or convalescent COVID-19. The CDR3 runs from the conserved cysteine through the conserved F or W. The D gene is left open where the match is weak. Size values are once, few and many counts, or a class for expanded clones, and some rows have none.

TRBV27	NA	NA	TRBJ2-1	TGTGCCAGCAGTTACCGAGGCCCCTACAATGAGCAGTTCTTC	CASSYRGPYNEQFF
TRBV13	NA	NA	TRBJ1-6	TGTGCCAGCAGCCTTCAGGGAAAGTACAATTCACCCCTCCACTTT	CASSLQGKYNSPLHF
TRBV6-4	NA	NA	TRBJ2-7	TGTGCCAGCAGTGACCGGGTTAGAGTCTTGGTCTCCTACGAGCAGTACTTC	CASSDRVRVLVSYEQYF
TRBV3-1/TRBV3-2	NA	TRBD1	TRBJ1-1	TGTGCCAGCAGTCTACGACAGGGCGGCACTGAAGCTTTCTTT	CASSLRQGGTEAFF
TRBV28	NA	NA	TRBJ2-7	TGTGCCAGCAGTTTCTTGTCGGCTGGGCAGGGATGGGGCGAGCAGTACTTC	CASSFLSAGQGWGEQYF
TRBV4-1	NA	TRBD1	TRBJ1-2	TGCGCCAGCAGCGCCCCGACAGGGGGCGCTGATGGCTACACCTTC	CASSAPTGGADGYTF
TRBV19	NA	TRBD1	TRBJ1-5	TGTGCCAGTAGGGAGGGACAGCAAACCAATCAGCCCCAGCATTTT	CASREGQQTNQPQHF
TRBV25-1	NA	TRBD1	TRBJ1-2	TGTGCCAGTCGGTCTGGGACAGGGTTTGGCTACACCTTC	CASRSGTGFGYTF
TRBV28	NA	NA	TRBJ2-7	TGTGCCAGCAGTTACGGGACACTCTACGAGCAGTACTTC	CASSYGTLYEQYF
TRBV18	few	TRBD1	TRBJ1-1	TGTGCCAGCTCACGAGGGACAGGTGGGGGGACTGAAGCTTTCTTT	CASSRGTGGGTEAFF
TRBV25-1	few	NA	TRBJ2-1	TGTGCCAGCAGTGCCACCGGGACTCAATTCTACGCAGGGCAGTTCTTC	CASSATGTQFYAGQFF
TRBV7-6	once	TRBD2	TRBJ2-5	TGTGCCAGCAGCTTATCCAGCGGGGGGTTTCAAGAGACCCAGTACTTC	CASSLSSGGFQETQYF
TRBV7-9	few	TRBD2	TRBJ2-1	TGTGCCAGCAGGGTCCTTAGCGGGATAGGGGATGAGCAGTTCTTC	CASRVLSGIGDEQFF
TRBV5-1	NA	NA	TRBJ1-1	TGCGCCAGCAGCTTGGTCGGCGGGAACACTGAAGCTTTCTTT	CASSLVGGNTEAFF
TRBV27	NA	NA	TRBJ2-1	TGTGCCAGCAGTACGACACGGTACAAGAGCTCCTACAATGAGCAGTTCTTC	CASSTTRYKSSYNEQFF
TRBV2	NA	NA	TRBJ1-5	TGTGCCAGCAGGGGGCAGGGATTACAGCCCCAGCATTTT	CASRGQGLQPQHF
TRBV5-1	NA	NA	TRBJ2-1	TGCGCCAGCAGCTTCGGACTCGAAGGAAGGAGTGAGCAGTTCTTC	CASSFGLEGRSEQFF
TRBV20-1	NA	TRBD2	TRBJ2-3	TGCAGTGCTAGTTTTTTTGGCGGGGGGGATACGCAGTATTTT	CSASFFGGGDTQYF
TRBV28	few	NA	TRBJ1-2	TGTGCCAGCAGTTTAGGGACAAGAATCTATGGCTACACCTTC	CASSLGTRIYGYTF
TRBV2	NA	NA	TRBJ2-7	TGTGCCAGCAGTGAAGGTCCGACAGTTTACGAGCAGTACTTC	CASSEGPTVYEQYF
TRBV12-5	NA	TRBD1	TRBJ2-2	TGTGCTAGTGGTTTCCTATTACCGGGACAGGGGTGGGACACCGGGGAGCTGTTTTTT	CASGFLLPGQGWDTGELFF
TRBV7-9	NA	TRBD1	TRBJ2-7	TGTGCCAGCAGCAGGGACAGGTGGGAGCAGTACTTC	CASSRDRWEQYF
TRBV5-5	NA	NA	TRBJ2-5	TGTGCCAGCAGACCGCCCGGGACAAAAGAGACCCAGTACTTC	CASRPPGTKETQYF
TRBV4-1	NA	NA	TRBJ2-3	TGCGCCAGCAGGGGGCAGGGCACAGATACGCAGTATTTT	CASRGQGTDTQYF
TRBV5-1	NA	TRBD2	TRBJ2-7	TGCGCCAGCAGCTTATATTTCTCCCGGACTAGCGGATACGAGCAGTACTTC	CASSLYFSRTSGYEQYF
TRBV5-1	NA	TRBD2	TRBJ2-2	TGCGCCAGCCAGCGGGGGGACACCGGGGAGCTGTTTTTT	CASQRGDTGELFF
TRBV5-6	NA	TRBD2	TRBJ2-3	TGTGCCAGCAAATTCGGGGGGGATACGCAGTATTTT	CASKFGGDTQYF
TRBV5-1	NA	NA	TRBJ1-5	TGCGCCAGCAGCTTGGCGAGTGGCAATCAGCCCCAGCATTTT	CASSLASGNQPQHF
TRBV10-2	NA	NA	TRBJ2-7	TGCGCCAGCAGTCCCTTCGGTCCCTCCTACGAGCAGTACTTC	CASSPFGPSYEQYF
TRBV4-2	NA	TRBD2	TRBJ2-1	TGTGCCAGCAGCCAAGATAGGACTAGCGATGAGCAGTTCTTC	CASSQDRTSDEQFF
TRBV19	NA	NA	TRBJ1-2	TGTGCCAGTAGGATACAGGGTTTGAACTATGGCTACACCTTC	CASRIQGLNYGYTF
TRBV28	NA	NA	TRBJ1-1	TGTGCCAGCAGTTTCTGGGTGGCAGGGTATAACACTGAAGCTTTCTTT	CASSFWVAGYNTEAFF
TRBV7-9	NA	NA	TRBJ1-2	TGTGCCAGCAGCCCTCAGAAGGGTGGAGGTAACTATGGCTACACCTTC	CASSPQKGGGNYGYTF
TRBV5-6	NA	TRBD1	TRBJ1-2	TGTGCCAGCAGCTTGGAAAGGGGGCGGGGTGGCTACACCTTC	CASSLERGRGGYTF
TRBV5-6	NA	NA	TRBJ2-5	TGTGCCAGCAGCTTGGGGCGCAGCGCCCAAGAGACCCAGTACTTC	CASSLGRSAQETQYF
TRBV19	NA	NA	TRBJ2-3	TGTGCCAGTGAGAGCCGGGACAAGATTACTCCTAGCACAGATACGCAGTATTTT	CASESRDKITPSTDTQYF
TRBV2	NA	TRBD2	TRBJ2-1	TGTGCCAGCAGACGACTAGCGGGGGTTAAGAATGAGCAGTTCTTC	CASRRLAGVKNEQFF
TRBV10-3	few	TRBD1	TRBJ1-5	TGTGCCATCAGTGAGACAGGGGGCAATCAGCCCCAGCATTTT	CAISETGGNQPQHF
TRBV28	NA	NA	TRBJ1-2	TGTGCCAGCAGCCGGGGGGGTATAGGAGGCTACACCTTC	CASSRGGIGGYTF
TRBV28	NA	NA	TRBJ1-5	TGTGCCAGCTCCGAGGACAGCGGCGACAATCAGCCCCAGCATTTT	CASSEDSGDNQPQHF
TRBV7-2	NA	TRBD1	TRBJ2-7	TGTGCCAGCAGCTTGCGCGGACAGGGCCCCTACGAGCAGTACTTC	CASSLRGQGPYEQYF
TRBV27	NA	TRBD1	TRBJ1-1	TGTGCCCGGACGACAGGGGGGAACACTGAAGCTTTCTTT	CARTTGGNTEAFF
TRBV18	few	TRBD1	TRBJ1-1	TGTGCCAGCTCACGGACAGGCCAGGGGCACGCTGAAGCTTTCTTT	CASSRTGQGHAEAFF
TRBV24-1	NA	NA	TRBJ2-1	TGTGCCACCAGTGTCCCAGACAACAATGAGCAGTTCTTC	CATSVPDNNEQFF
TRBV5-4	NA	NA	TRBJ2-4	TGTGCCAGCAGCCAAAAAAACGAGGGCCTTCAGTACTTC	CASSQKNEGLQYF
TRBV18	NA	TRBD2	TRBJ2-7	TGTGCCAGCTCACCTCAGGGACTAGAACGGAACGAGCAGTACTTC	CASSPQGLERNEQYF
TRBV5-6	NA	NA	TRBJ2-7	TGTGCCAGCAGCTTGCAATCGGGTATTCGCCAGCAGTACTTC	CASSLQSGIRQQYF
TRBV14	NA	NA	TRBJ1-2	TGTGCCAGCAGCCAAGTGGGGGGGAGAGGACCTGGCTACACCTTC	CASSQVGGRGPGYTF